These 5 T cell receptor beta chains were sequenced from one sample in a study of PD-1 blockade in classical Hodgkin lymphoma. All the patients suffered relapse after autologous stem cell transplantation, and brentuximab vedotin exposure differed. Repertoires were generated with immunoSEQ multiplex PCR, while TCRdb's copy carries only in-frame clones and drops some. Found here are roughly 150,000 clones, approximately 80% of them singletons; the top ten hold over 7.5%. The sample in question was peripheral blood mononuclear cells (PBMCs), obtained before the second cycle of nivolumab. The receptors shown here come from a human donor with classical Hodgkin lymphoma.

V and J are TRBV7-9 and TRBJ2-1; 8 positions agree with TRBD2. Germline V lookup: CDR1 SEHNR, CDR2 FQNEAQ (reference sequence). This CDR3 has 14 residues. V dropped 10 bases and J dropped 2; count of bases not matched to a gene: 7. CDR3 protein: CATLPGGAYNEQFF. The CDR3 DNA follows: TGTGCCACCCTCCCGGGGGGGGCCTACAATGAGCAGTTCTTC. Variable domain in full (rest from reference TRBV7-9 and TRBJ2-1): DTGVSQNPRHKITKRGQNVTFRCDPISEHNRLYWYRQTLGQGPEFLTYFQNEAQLEKSRLLSDRFSAERPKGSFSTLEIQRTEQGDSAMYLCATLPGGAYNEQFFGPGTRLTVL.

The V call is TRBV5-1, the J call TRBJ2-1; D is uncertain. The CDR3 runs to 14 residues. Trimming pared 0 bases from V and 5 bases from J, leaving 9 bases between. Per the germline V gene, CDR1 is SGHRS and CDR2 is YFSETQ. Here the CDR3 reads CASSLGGTDNEQFF. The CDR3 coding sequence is TGCGCCAGCAGCTTGGGGGGTACGGACAATGAGCAGTTCTTC.

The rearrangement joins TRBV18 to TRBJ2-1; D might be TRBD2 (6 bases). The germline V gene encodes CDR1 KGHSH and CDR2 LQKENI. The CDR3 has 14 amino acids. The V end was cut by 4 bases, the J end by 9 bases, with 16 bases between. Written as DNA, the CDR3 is TGTGCCAGCTCACGGAGGGACCCCCTAGGTGAGCAGTTCTTC. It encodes CASSRRDPLGEQFF. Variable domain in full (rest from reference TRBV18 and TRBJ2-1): NAGVMQNPRHLVRRRGQEARLRCSPMKGHSHVYWYRQLPEEGLKFMVYLQKENIIDESGMPKERFSAEFPKEGPSILRIQQVVRGDSAAYFCASSRRDPLGEQFFGPGTRLTVL.

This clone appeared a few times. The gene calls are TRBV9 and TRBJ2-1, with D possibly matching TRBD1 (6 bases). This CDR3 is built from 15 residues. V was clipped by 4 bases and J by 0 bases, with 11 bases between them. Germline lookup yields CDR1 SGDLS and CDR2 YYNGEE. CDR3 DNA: TGTGCCAGCAGCCTCACAGGGTACTCCTACAATGAGCAGTTCTTC. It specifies CASSLTGYSYNEQFF.

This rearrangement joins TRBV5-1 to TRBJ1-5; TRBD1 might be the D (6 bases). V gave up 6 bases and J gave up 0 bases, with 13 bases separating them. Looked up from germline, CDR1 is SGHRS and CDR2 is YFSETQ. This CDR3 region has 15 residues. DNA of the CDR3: TGCGCCAGCACCCTTACGGGGGCTAGCAATCAGCCCCAGCATTTT. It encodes CASTLTGASNQPQHF.